This T cell receptor (beta chain) is from a study of CXCR3 chemokines and chemotherapy response in bladder cancer (dated by TCRdb to between 2021 and 2022). For the study in its entirety: Whether chemotherapy response in human bladder cancer was predicted by intratumoral CXCR3 chemokine system activity was examined in the study.

The library was obtained by PCR. TCRdb records Illumina HiSeq 2500 as the sequencer. The raw public data were reprocessed by TCRdb itself: fastp quality trimming at Q25, MiXCR clonotype calling, in-frame beta chains only. Entries are consolidated by CDR3 protein sequence, retaining the most common genes and DNA. In all, the sample holds 12,000 or so distinct CDR3 sequences, and 9.5% to 15% of those were seen once. The biggest ten clones account for 25% to 30% of the sample. The CDR3 covers 19 residues, taking in both the cysteine and the phenylalanine. Only CDR3 DNA is held: 57 bases, read in frame from base 1. The germline V gene encodes CDR1 SEHNR and CDR2 FQNEAQ (reference sequence). Compared with germline, V lacks 5 bases and J lacks 0 bases; bases without a gene match: 9. This clonotype appeared many times. No cognate antigen has been identified for it. Per-base qualities were not stored, and no clone one base away is much larger.

Sampling was done from a patient whose treatment included neoadjuvant chemotherapy. This TCR was recovered from a human donor with bladder cancer that did not respond to neoadjuvant chemotherapy. The sequence joins TRBV7-9 to TRBJ2-1; the central 14 bases match TRBD2. The sequenced DNA is TGTGCCAGCAGCCCCCCCGGGACTAGCGGGGGCTTCTCCTACAATGAGCAGTTCTTC. This sequence encodes CASSPPGTSGGFSYNEQFF.